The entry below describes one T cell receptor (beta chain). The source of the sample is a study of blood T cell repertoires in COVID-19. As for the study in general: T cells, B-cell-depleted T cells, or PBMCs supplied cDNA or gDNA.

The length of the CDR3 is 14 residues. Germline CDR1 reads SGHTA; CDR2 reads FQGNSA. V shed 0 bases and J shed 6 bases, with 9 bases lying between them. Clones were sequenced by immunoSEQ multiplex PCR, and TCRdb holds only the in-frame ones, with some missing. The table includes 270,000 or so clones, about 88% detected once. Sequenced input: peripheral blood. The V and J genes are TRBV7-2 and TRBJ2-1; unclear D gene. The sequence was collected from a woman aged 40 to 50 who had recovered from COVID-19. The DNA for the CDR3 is TGTGCCAGCAGCTTAGCCAGGCTGGCCAATGAGCAGTTCTTC. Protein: CASSLARLANEQFF.